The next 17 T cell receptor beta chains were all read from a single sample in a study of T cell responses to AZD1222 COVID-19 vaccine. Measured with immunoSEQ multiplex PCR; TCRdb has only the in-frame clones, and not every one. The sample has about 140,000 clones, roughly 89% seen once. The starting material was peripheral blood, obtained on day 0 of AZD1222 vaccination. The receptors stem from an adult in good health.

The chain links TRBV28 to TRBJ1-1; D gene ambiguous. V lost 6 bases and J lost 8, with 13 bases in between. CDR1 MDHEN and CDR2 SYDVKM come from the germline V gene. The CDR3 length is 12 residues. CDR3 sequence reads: CASSLRGSEAFF. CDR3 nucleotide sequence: TGTGCCAGCAGCCTACGCGGTTCAGAAGCTTTCTTT.

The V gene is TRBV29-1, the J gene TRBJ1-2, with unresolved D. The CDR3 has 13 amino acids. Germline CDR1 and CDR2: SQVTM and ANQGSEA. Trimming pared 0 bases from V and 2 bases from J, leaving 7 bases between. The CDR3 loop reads CSVEDLRNYGYTF. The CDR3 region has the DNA TGCAGCGTTGAAGATCTAAGGAACTATGGCTACACCTTC. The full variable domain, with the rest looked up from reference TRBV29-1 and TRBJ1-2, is SAVISQKPSRDICQRGTSLTIQCQVDSQVTMMFWYRQQPGQSLTLIATANQGSEATYESGFVIDKFPISRPNLTFSTLTVSNMSPEDSSIYLCSVEDLRNYGYTFGSGTRLTVV.

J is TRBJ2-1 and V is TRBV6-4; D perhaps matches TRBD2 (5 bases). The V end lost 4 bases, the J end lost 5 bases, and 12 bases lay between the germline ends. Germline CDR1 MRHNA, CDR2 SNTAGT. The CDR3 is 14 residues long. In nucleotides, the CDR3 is TGTGCCAGCAGTGGGGCTAGCTCGCACAATGAGCAGTTCTTC. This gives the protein CASSGASSHNEQFF.

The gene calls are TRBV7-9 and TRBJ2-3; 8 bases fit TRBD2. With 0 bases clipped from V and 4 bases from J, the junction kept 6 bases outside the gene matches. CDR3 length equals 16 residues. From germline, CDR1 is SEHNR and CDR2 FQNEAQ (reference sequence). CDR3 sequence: CASSLAAGGGPDTQYF. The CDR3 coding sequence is TGTGCCAGCAGCTTAGCGGCGGGAGGAGGACCAGATACGCAGTATTTT.

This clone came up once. CDR3 region: CASSLEGGSWETQYF. CDR3 bases: TGCGCCAGCAGCTTGGAAGGCGGGAGCTGGGAGACCCAGTACTTC. This chain connects TRBV5-1 to TRBJ2-5; 7 bases fit TRBD2. Germline CDR1 SGHRS, CDR2 YFSETQ. V lost 0 bases and J lost 5; bases outside the gene matches: 7. The CDR3 consists of 15 residues.

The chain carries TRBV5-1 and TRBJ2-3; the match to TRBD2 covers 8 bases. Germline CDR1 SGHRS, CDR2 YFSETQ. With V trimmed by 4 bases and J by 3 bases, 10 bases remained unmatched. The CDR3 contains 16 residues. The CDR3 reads CASSVERGPITDTQYF. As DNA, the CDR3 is TGCGCCAGCAGCGTTGAGCGGGGGCCAATTACAGATACGCAGTATTTT.

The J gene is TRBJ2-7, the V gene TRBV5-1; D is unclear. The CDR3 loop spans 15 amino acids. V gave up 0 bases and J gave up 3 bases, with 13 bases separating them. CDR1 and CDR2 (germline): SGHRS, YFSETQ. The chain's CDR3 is CASSLEGTRIYEQYF. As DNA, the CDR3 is TGCGCCAGCAGCTTGGAGGGCACCAGAATCTACGAGCAGTACTTC.

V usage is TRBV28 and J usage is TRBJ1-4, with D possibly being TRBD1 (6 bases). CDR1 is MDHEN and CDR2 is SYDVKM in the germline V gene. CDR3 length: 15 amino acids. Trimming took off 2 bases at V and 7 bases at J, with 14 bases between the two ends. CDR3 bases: TGTGCCAGCAGTTTACTGGGGGCGCAGGGTGAAAAACTGTTTTTT. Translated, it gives CASSLLGAQGEKLFF.

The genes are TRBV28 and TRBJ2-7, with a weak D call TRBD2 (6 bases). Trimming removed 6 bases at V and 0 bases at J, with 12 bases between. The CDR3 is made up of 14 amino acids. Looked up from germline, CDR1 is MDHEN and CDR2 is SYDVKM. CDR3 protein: CASSSGLNSYEQYF. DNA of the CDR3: TGTGCCAGCAGCTCGGGACTCAACTCCTACGAGCAGTACTTC.

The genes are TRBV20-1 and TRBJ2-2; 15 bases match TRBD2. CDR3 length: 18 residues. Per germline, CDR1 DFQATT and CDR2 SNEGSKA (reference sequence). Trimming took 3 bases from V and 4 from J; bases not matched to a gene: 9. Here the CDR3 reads CSASSGLAGGGGTGELFF. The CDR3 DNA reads TGCAGTGCTAGTTCGGGACTAGCGGGAGGAGGGGGCACCGGGGAGCTGTTTTTT.

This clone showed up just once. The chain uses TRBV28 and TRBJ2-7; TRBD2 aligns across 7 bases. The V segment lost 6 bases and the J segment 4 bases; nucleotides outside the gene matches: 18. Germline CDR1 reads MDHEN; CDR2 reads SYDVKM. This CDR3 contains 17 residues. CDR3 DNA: TGTGCCAGCAGCCGACCTATAGGCGGGAGAATCTGGTACGAGCAGTACTTC. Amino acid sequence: CASSRPIGGRIWYEQYF.

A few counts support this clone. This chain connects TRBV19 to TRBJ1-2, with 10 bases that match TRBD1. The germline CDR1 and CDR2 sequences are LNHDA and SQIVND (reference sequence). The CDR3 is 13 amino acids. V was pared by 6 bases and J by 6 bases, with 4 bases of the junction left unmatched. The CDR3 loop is CASRPGTGDGYTF. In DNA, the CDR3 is TGTGCCAGTAGACCTGGGACAGGGGATGGCTACACCTTC.

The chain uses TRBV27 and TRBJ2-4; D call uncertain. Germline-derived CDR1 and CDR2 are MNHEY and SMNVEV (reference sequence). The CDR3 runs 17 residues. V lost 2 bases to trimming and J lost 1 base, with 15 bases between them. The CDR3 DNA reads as TGTGCCAGCAGTTTAGGGCCGTCCTCTGGGGCCAAAAACATTCAGTACTTC. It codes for CASSLGPSSGAKNIQYF.

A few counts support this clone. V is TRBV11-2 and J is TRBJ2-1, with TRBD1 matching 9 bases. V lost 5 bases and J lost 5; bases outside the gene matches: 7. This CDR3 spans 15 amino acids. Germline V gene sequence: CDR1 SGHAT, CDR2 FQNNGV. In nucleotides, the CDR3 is TGTGCCAGCAGCCGCGGGACAGGGTATGACAATGAGCAGTTCTTC. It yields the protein CASSRGTGYDNEQFF.

In nucleotides, the CDR3 is TGTGCCAGCAGTTTTCTCACGAGGGGACTTTTTCTTTCACCCCTCCACTTT. Protein: CASSFLTRGLFLSPLHF. The chain employs TRBV28 and TRBJ1-6; the D gene is possibly TRBD1 (5 bases). Germline CDR1 and CDR2: MDHEN and SYDVKM. The ends were cut back, 3 bases at V and 9 bases at J, with 21 bases in the middle. CDR3 size: 17 residues. Filled out from reference TRBV28 and TRBJ1-6, the complete variable domain reads DVKVTQSSRYLVKRTGEKVFLECVQDMDHENMFWYRQDPGLGLRLIYFSYDVKMKEKGDIPEGYSVSREKKERFSLILESASTNQTSMYLCASSFLTRGLFLSPLHFGNGTRLTVT.

CDR3 amino acids: CASSSWTSGSVYEQYF. The CDR3, as DNA: TGTGCCAGCAGTTCCTGGACTAGCGGGAGCGTTTACGAGCAGTACTTC. The chain employs TRBV27 and TRBJ2-7; 13 bases are a match to TRBD2. The CDR3 length is 16 residues. From germline, CDR1 is MNHEY and CDR2 SMNVEV (reference sequence). V shed 4 bases and J 4 bases; nucleotides not matched to a gene: 7.

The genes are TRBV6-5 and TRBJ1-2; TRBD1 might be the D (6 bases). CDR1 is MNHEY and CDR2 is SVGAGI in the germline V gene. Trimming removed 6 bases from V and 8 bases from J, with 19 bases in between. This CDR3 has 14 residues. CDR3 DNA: TGTGCCAGCAGAAGAAGTGGGGGGCAGGAGGGCTACACCTTC. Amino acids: CASRRSGGQEGYTF.